The sequence of this T cell receptor (beta chain) was determined in a study of identical twins. From the 5' RACE reads, TCRdb called clonotypes with MiXCR, one entry per CDR3 protein. The sample records roughly 500,000 distinct CDR3 sequences, roughly a fifth being singletons. In this sample, this clonotype turned up a few times. This CDR3 has 13 residues. In germline, CDR1 is DFQATT, CDR2 SNEGSKA (reference sequence). Trimming removed 5 bases from V and 7 bases from J; junction bases left unmatched: 8. These data were also reused for a study on T cells expressing NK-cell markers.

This receptor was identified in a young woman in good health. The chain recombines TRBV20-1 with TRBJ2-1, with TRBD2 matching 7 bases. The sequencing sample was made of CD4+ T cells sorted from blood. Written as DNA, the CDR3 is TGCAGTGCTGATATAGCGGGTTCAAATGAGCAGTTCTTC. This encodes CSADIAGSNEQFF.